This TCR beta chain was obtained from a study of cytomegalovirus exposure and HLA in healthy donors. Whole-study results and caveats: Later analysis suggested links between common viral pathogens and several top significant clusters. Among the sequence variants, a highly shared cluster was likely an artifact of sequencing. Donors were assumed by presence/absence analyses to have roughly uniform sequencing depth. Earlier findings revealed that most TCR beta V segments proved productive either about 90% or about 30% of the time.

Trimming removed 0 bases from V and 6 bases from J, with 18 bases in between. CDR1 and CDR2 (germline): MNHNS, SASEGT. The CDR3 runs 17 residues. This PCR relied on a set of 60 Vbeta primers and 13 Jbeta primers. The method was immunoSEQ multiplex PCR; TCRdb's version includes in-frame clones alone and lacks a portion of them. The repertoire has around 78,000 clones, roughly 80% of them found once; the top ten carry approximately 1%. On this clone itself: Its cognate antigen is unknown.

The origin of this receptor is a male donor in good health and CMV-seronegative. The J gene is TRBJ2-4, the V gene TRBV6-1, with a weak D call TRBD2 (6 bases). The sequenced sample consisted of PBMCs. The CDR3 nucleotides read TGTGCCAGCAGTGAAGCTCCGATGGGGGGTGGTAGAAACATTCAGTACTTC. Protein product: CASSEAPMGGGRNIQYF.